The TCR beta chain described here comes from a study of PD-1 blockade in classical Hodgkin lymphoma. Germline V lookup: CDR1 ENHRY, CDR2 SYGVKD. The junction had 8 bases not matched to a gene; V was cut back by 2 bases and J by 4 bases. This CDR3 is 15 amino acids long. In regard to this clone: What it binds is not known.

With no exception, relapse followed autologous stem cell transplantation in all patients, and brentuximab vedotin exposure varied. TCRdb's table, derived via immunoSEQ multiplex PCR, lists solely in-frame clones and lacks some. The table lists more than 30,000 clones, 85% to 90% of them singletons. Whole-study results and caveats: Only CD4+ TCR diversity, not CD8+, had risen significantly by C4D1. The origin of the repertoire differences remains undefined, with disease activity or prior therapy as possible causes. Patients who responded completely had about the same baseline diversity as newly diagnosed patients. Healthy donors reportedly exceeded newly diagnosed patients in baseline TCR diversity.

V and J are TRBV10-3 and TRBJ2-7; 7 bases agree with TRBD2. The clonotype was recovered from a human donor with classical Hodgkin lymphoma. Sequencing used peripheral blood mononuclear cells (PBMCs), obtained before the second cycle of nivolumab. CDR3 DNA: TGTGCCATCAGTGAGGGACTAGACCGAAGTTACGAGCAGTACTTC. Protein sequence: CAISEGLDRSYEQYF.